This T cell receptor (beta chain) was documented in a study of beta chain features in type 1 diabetes. Deletions cut 5 bases from V and 4 bases from J, with 11 bases between. The CDR3 is 14 residues long. Germline CDR1 reads SGHTA; CDR2 reads FQGNSA. This clone was observed a few times. Its matching antigen is unknown. General study results and limits: cDNA-based sequencing might over-represent cells highly expressing TCR.

Expressed TCRB transcripts were sequenced after all isolated RNA was converted to cDNA. Clones were read by immunoSEQ multiplex PCR, and TCRdb kept only the in-frame ones, dropping some. The sample includes 110,000 to 150,000 clones, less than 9% of them seen just once. Sequenced sample: central memory CD4+ T cells from blood. The receptor was isolated from a woman in her twenties or thirties in good health. The chain joins TRBV7-2 to TRBJ2-2; D possibly corresponds to TRBD1 (6 bases). The CDR3 sequence is CASSIDRSTGELFF. CDR3 DNA sequence: TGTGCCAGCAGCATTGACAGGTCCACCGGGGAGCTGTTTTTT.